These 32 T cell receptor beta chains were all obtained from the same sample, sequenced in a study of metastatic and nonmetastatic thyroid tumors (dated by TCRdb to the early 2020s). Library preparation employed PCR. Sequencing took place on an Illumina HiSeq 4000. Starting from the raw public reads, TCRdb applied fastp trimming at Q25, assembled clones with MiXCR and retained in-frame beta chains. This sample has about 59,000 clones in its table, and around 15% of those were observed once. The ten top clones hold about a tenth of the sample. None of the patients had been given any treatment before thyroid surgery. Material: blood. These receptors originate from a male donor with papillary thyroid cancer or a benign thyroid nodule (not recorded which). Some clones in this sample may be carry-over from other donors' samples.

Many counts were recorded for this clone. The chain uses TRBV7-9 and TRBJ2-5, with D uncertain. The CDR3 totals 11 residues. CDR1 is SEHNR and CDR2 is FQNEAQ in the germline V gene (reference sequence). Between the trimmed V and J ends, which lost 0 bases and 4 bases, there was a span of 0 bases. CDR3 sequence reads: CASSLAETQYF. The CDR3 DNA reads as TGTGCCAGCAGCTTAGCAGAGACCCAGTACTTC.

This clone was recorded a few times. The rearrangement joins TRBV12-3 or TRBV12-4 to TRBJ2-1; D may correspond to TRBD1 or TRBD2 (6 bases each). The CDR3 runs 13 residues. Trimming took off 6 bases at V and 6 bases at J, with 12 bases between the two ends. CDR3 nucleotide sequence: TGTGCCAGCAGCCAGGGGACTTTCAATGAGCAGTTCTTC. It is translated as CASSQGTFNEQFF.

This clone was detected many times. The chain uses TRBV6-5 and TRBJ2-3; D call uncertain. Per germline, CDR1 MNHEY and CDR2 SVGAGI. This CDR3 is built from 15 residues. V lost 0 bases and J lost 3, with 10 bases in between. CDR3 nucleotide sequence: TGTGCCAGCAGTTACTCGGGTCGAGGTACAGATACGCAGTATTTT. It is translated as CASSYSGRGTDTQYF.

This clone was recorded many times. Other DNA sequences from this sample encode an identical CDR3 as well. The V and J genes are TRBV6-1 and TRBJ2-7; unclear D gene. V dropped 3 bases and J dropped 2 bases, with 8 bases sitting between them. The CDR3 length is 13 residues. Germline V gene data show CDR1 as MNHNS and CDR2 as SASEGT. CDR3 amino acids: CASSERGAYEQYF. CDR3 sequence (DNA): TGTGCCAGCAGTGAGCGAGGAGCCTACGAGCAGTACTTC.

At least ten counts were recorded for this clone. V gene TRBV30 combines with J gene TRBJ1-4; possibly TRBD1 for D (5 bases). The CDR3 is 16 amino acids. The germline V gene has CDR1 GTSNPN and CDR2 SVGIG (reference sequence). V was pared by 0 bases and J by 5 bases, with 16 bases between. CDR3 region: CAWSVFPGTENEKLFF. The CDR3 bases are TGTGCCTGGAGTGTATTTCCGGGGACCGAGAATGAAAAACTGTTTTTT. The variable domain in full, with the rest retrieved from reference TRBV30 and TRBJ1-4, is SQTIHQWPATLVQPVGSPLSLECTVEGTSNPNLYWYRQAAGRGLQLLFYSVGIGQISSEVPQNLSASRPQDRQFILSSKKLLLSDSGFYLCAWSVFPGTENEKLFFGSGTQLSVL.

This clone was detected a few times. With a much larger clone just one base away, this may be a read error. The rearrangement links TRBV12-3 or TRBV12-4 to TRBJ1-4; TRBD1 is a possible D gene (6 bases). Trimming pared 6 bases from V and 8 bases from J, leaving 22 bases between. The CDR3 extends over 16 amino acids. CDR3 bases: TGTGCCAGCAGCTCTTTGGGGACAAGGAGAACCGAAAAACTGTTTTTT. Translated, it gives CASSSLGTRRTEKLFF.

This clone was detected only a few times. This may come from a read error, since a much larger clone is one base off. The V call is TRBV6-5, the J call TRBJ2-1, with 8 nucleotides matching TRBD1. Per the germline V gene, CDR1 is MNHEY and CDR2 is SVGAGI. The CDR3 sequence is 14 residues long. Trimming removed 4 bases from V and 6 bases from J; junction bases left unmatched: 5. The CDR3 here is CASSWTGRPNEQFF. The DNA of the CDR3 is TGTGCCAGCAGTTGGACAGGGAGGCCCAATGAGCAGTTCTTC.

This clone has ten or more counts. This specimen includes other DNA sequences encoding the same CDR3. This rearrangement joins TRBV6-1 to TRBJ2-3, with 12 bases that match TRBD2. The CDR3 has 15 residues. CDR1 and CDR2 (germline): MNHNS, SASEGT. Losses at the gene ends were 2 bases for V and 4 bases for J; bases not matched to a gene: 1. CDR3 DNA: TGTGCCAGCAGTGAACTAGCGGGAGGGCCAGATACGCAGTATTTT. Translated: CASSELAGGPDTQYF.

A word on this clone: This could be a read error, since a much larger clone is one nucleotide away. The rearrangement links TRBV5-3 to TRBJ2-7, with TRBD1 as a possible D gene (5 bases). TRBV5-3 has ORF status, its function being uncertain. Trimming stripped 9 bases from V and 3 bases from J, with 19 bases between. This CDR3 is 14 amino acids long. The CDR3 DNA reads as TGTGCCACAAGATCCTGGACAACCAGCTACGAGCAGTACTTC. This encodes CATRSWTTSYEQYF.

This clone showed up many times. CDR3 region: CASSSPGCVRETQYF. In DNA, the CDR3 is TGTGCCAGCAGCTCCCCCGGCTGCGTCCGGGAGACCCAGTACTTC. This sequence joins TRBV11-3 and TRBJ2-5; no firm D call. The CDR3 is made up of 15 amino acids. V lost 4 bases, J lost 5 bases, and 17 bases lay in between. The germline gives CDR1 SGHNT, CDR2 YENEEA.

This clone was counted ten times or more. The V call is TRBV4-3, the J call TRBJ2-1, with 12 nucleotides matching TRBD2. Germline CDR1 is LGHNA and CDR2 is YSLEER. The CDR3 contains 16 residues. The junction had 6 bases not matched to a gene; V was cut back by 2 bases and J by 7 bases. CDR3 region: CASSQPWGTSGNEQFF. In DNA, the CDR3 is TGCGCCAGCAGCCAACCCTGGGGGACTAGCGGGAATGAGCAGTTCTTC.

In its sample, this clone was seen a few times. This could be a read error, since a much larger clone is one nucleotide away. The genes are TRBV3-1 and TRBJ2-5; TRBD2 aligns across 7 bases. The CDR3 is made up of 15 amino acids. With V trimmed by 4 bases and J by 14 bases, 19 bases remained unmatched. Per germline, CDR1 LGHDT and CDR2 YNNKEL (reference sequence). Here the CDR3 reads CASSRLTSWATPTYF. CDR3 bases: TGTGCCAGCAGCCGCCTGACTAGCTGGGCCACCCCCACATACTTC.

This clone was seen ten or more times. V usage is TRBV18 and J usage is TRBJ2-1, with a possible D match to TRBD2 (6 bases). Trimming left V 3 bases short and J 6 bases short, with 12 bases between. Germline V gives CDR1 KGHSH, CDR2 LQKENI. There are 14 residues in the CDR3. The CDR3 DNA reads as TGTGCCAGCTCACCTTTGGGACTCTTCAATGAGCAGTTCTTC. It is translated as CASSPLGLFNEQFF.

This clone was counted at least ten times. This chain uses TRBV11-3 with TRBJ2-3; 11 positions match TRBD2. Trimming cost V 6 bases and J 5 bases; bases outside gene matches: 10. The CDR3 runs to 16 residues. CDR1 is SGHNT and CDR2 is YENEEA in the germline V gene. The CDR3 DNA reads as TGTGCCAGCAGTCAAATAGCGGGGGGGCCGATAGATACGCAGTATTTT. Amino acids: CASSQIAGGPIDTQYF.

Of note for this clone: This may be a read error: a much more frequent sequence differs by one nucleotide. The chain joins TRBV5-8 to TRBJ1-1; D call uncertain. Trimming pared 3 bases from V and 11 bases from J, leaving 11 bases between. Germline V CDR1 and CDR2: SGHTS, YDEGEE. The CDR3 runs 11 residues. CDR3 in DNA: TGTGCCAGCAGCTCTGGGTTTTCTGCTTTCTTT. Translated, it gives CASSSGFSAFF.

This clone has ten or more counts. DNA for the CDR3: TGCGCCAGCAGGGCCGGGACAGAGATTGAAAAACTGTTTTTT. It translates to CASRAGTEIEKLFF. This chain links TRBV10-2 with TRBJ1-4, with TRBD1 matching over 7 bases. After removal of 6 bases from V and 7 bases from J, the junction contained 8 bases not matched to a gene. CDR3 size: 14 residues. The germline gives CDR1 WSHSY, CDR2 SAAADI.

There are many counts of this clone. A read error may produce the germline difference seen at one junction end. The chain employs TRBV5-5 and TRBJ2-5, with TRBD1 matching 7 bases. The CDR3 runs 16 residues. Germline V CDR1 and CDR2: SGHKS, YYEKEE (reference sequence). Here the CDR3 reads CAGSLEPGGRRETQYF. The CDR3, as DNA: TGTGCCGGCAGCTTGGAACCAGGGGGTAGGAGAGAGACCCAGTACTTC.

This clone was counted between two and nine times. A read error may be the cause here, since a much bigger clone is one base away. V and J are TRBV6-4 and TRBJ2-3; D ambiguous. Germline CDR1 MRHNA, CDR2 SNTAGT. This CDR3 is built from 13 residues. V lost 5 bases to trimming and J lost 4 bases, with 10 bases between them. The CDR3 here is CASSRGSPDTQYF. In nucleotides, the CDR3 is TGTGCCAGCAGTAGAGGCTCCCCAGATACGCAGTATTTT.

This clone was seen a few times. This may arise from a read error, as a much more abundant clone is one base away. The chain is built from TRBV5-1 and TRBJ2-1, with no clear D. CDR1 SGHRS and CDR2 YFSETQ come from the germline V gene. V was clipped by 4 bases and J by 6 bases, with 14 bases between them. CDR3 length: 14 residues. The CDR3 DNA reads TGCGCCAGCAGCCCCAGCGTGAGCGTCAATGAGCAGTTCTTC. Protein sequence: CASSPSVSVNEQFF.

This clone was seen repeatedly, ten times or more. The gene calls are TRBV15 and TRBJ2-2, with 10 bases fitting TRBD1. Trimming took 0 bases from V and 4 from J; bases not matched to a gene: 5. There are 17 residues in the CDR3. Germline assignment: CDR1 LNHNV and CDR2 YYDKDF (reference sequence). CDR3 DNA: TGTGCCACCAGCAGAGATCGGACAGGGGGGGGCACCGGGGAGCTGTTTTTT. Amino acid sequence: CATSRDRTGGGTGELFF.

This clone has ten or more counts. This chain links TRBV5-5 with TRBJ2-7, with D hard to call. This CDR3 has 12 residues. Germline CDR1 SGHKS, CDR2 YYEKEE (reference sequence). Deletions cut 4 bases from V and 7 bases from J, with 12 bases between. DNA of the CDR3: TGTGCCAGCAGCCCCGGTACAGATGAGCAGTACTTC. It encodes CASSPGTDEQYF.

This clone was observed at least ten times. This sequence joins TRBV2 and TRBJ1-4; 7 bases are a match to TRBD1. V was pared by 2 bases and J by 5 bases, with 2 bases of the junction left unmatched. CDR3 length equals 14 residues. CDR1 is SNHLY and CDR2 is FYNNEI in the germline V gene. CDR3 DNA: TGTGCCAGCAGTGAAACAGGGGTAAATGAAAAACTGTTTTTT. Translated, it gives CASSETGVNEKLFF.

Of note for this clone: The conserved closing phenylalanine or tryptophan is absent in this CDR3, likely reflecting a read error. This chain's CDR3 is CVSSPQGSSAYGYTL. The CDR3 DNA reads TGTGTCAGCTCACCACAGGGGTCGTCGGCCTATGGCTACACCCTC. The V call is TRBV18, the J call TRBJ1-2, with TRBD1 matching 7 bases. The CDR3 contains 15 residues. Per the germline V gene, CDR1 is KGHSH and CDR2 is LQKENI.

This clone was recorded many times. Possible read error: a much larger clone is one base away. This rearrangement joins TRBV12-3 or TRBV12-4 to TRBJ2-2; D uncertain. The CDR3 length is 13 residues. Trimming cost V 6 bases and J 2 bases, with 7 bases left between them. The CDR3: CASRVLNTGELFF. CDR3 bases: TGTGCCAGCAGGGTACTTAACACCGGGGAGCTGTTTTTT.

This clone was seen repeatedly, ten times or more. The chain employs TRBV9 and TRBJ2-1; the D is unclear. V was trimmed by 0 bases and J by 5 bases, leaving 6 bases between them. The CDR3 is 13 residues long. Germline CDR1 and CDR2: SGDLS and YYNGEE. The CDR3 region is CASSVASHNEQFF. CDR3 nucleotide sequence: TGTGCCAGCAGCGTAGCGTCCCACAATGAGCAGTTCTTC.

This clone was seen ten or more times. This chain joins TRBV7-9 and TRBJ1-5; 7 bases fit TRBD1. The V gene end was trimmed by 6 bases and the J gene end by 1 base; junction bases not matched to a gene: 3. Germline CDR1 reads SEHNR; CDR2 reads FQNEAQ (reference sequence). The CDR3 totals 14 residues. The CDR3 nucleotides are TGTGCCAGCAGTCGGGACAGCAGCAATCAGCCCCAGCATTTT. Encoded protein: CASSRDSSNQPQHF.

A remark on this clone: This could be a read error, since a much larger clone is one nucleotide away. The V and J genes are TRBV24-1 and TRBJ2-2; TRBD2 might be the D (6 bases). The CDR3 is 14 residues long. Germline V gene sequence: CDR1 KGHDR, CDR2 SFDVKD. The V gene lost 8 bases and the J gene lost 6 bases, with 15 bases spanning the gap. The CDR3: CATIPTRLSGELFF. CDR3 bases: TGTGCCACCATCCCGACTAGACTCTCCGGGGAGCTGTTTTTT.

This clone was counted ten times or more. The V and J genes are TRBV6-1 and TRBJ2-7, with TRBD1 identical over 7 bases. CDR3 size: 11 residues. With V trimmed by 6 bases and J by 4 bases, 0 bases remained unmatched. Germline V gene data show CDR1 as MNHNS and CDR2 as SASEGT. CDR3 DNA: TGTGCCAGCAGACAGGGGTACGAGCAGTACTTC. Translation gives CASRQGYEQYF.

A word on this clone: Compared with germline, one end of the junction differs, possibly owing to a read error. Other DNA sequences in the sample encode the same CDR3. The CDR3 loop reads CASSYLAGDSYEQYF. CDR3 DNA: TGTGCAAGCAGCTATCTGGCGGGGGACTCATACGAGCAGTACTTC. This chain connects TRBV9 to TRBJ2-7; 7 positions match TRBD2. Per the germline V gene, CDR1 is SGDLS and CDR2 is YYNGEE. The length of the CDR3 is 15 residues.

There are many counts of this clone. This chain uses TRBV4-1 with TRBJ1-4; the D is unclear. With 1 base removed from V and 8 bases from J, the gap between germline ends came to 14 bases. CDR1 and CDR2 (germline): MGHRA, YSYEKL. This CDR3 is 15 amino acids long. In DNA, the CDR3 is TGCGCCAGCAGCCAAGTTTTTCTTTTCAGGGAAAAACTGTTTTTT. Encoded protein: CASSQVFLFREKLFF.

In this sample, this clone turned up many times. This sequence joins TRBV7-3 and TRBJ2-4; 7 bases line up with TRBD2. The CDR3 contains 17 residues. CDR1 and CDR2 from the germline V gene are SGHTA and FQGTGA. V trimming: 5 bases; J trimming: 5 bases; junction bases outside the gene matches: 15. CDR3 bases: TGTGCCAGCAGCCTGCCATTAGGGATAGCGGGTCAAAACATTCAGTACTTC. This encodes CASSLPLGIAGQNIQYF. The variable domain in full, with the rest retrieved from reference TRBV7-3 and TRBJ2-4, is GAGVSQTPSNKVTEKGKYVELRCDPISGHTALYWYRQSLGQGPEFLIYFQGTGAADDSGLPNDRFFAVRPEGSVSTLKIQRTERGDSAVYLCASSLPLGIAGQNIQYFGAGTRLSVL.

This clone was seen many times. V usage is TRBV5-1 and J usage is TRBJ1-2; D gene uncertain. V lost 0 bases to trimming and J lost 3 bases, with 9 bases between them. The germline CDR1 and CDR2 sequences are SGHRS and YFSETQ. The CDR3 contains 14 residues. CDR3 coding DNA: TGCGCCAGCAGCTTGGAGCATTTAGACTATGGCTACACCTTC. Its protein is CASSLEHLDYGYTF.